A single sample gave rise to the 15 T cell receptor beta chains below, sequenced in a study of T cell repertoires in cytomegalovirus infection. One entry per CDR3 protein, called by TCRdb with MiXCR from the reads. The sample shows about 160,000 distinct CDR3 sequences, roughly a sixth of them seen only once. Sequencing was done on a sample of CD8+ T cells from PBMCs. The receptors come from a human donor in good health (CMV status not recorded). Some clones in this sample may be carry-over from other donors' samples.

The V gene is TRBV7-9, the J gene TRBJ2-5, with 7 bases matching TRBD2. J lost 3 bases, V lost 10 bases, and 5 bases had no gene match. Germline V lookup: CDR1 SEHNR, CDR2 FQNEAQ (reference sequence). This CDR3 is 12 amino acids long. As DNA, the CDR3 is TGTGCCACGGCGGGGAGGGAAGAGACCCAGTACTTC. Its translation: CATAGREETQYF.

V and J are TRBV7-7 and TRBJ2-5, with D maybe TRBD2 (5 bases). Trimming took 3 bases from V and 2 from J, leaving 13 bases between them. Germline V gives CDR1 SSHAT, CDR2 FNYEAQ (reference sequence). The CDR3 totals 15 residues. The CDR3 sequence is CASSLAGQPQETQYF. The CDR3 DNA sequence: TGTGCCAGCAGCTTGGCGGGCCAGCCACAAGAGACCCAGTACTTC.

This clonotype was detected a few times. This rearrangement joins TRBV6-2 or TRBV6-3 to TRBJ1-2; unclear D gene. V shed 3 bases and J shed 8 bases, with 13 bases lying between them. The CDR3 is 13 residues long. Germline values: CDR1 MNHEY, CDR2 SVGEGT. The CDR3: CASSYLEAEGYTF. CDR3 DNA: TGTGCCAGCAGTTATCTAGAAGCGGAAGGCTACACCTTC.

The chain couples TRBV25-1 to TRBJ2-5, with 7 bases aligning to TRBD2. The germline V gene has CDR1 MGHDK and CDR2 SYGVNS. The trim removed 8 bases at V and 4 bases at J, leaving 4 bases unmatched. There are 12 residues in the CDR3. DNA of the CDR3: TGTGCCAGCGGACCGGGGGGAGAGACCCAGTACTTC. Residues: CASGPGGETQYF.

J is TRBJ1-1 and V is TRBV7-9; D ambiguous. This CDR3 is built from 13 residues. Germline V gene lookup returns CDR1 SEHNR and CDR2 FQNEAQ (reference sequence). The V end was cut by 1 base, the J end by 4 bases, with 7 bases between. CDR3 DNA sequence: TGTGCCAGCAGCTTAGGGAGGGCCACTGAAGCTTTCTTT. Protein: CASSLGRATEAFF.

This clonotype showed up just a few times. The chain uses TRBV28 and TRBJ2-1, with 8 positions matching TRBD2. V was clipped by 2 bases and J by 10 bases; unmatched bases: 7. The germline V gene encodes CDR1 MDHEN and CDR2 SYDVKM. CDR3 size: 14 residues. CDR3 nucleotides: TGTGCCAGCAGTTTAAGAGCGGGAGTCAGGGAGCAGTTCTTC. Amino acid sequence: CASSLRAGVREQFF. Full variable domain (rest looked up from reference TRBV28 and TRBJ2-1): DVKVTQSSRYLVKRTGEKVFLECVQDMDHENMFWYRQDPGLGLRLIYFSYDVKMKEKGDIPEGYSVSREKKERFSLILESASTNQTSMYLCASSLRAGVREQFFGPGTRLTVL.

The chain uses TRBV7-2 and TRBJ2-5; 10 bases fit TRBD2. Trimming removed 8 bases from V and 2 bases from J; junction bases left unmatched: 8. The germline CDR1 and CDR2 sequences are SGHTA and FQGNSA. The CDR3 runs to 15 residues. This CDR3 reads CASLELAGKQETQYF. In nucleotides, the CDR3 is TGTGCCAGCTTGGAACTAGCGGGGAAACAAGAGACCCAGTACTTC.

In this sample, this clonotype turned up a few times. CDR3 sequence: CASSLQETNEKLFF. The CDR3 DNA reads TGTGCCAGCAGCCTACAGGAGACTAATGAAAAACTGTTTTTT. The chain uses TRBV7-9 and TRBJ1-4, with a possible D match to TRBD1 (5 bases). The V end lost 5 bases, the J end lost 2 bases, and 9 bases lay between the germline ends. Germline values: CDR1 SEHNR, CDR2 FQNEAQ (reference sequence). This CDR3 has 14 amino acids.

This clonotype came up a few times. The V call is TRBV7-9, the J call TRBJ2-2; D possibly corresponds to TRBD1 (6 bases). Germline assignment: CDR1 SEHNR and CDR2 FQNEAQ (reference sequence). The length of the CDR3 is 16 residues. Trimming cost V 1 base and J 0 bases, with 9 bases left between them. The CDR3 nucleotides are TGTGCCAGCAGCTTAGAGGGACACTCGAACACCGGGGAGCTGTTTTTT. Protein sequence: CASSLEGHSNTGELFF.

This clonotype came up a few times. V and J are TRBV27 and TRBJ1-1, with D unclear. Per germline, CDR1 MNHEY and CDR2 SMNVEV (reference sequence). V lost 5 bases, J lost 0 bases, and 10 bases lay in between. This CDR3 spans 14 amino acids. The CDR3 region has the DNA TGTGCCAGCAGTCCCCTCCCGATGAACACTGAAGCTTTCTTT. Residues: CASSPLPMNTEAFF.

This chain connects TRBV6-5 to TRBJ1-6; D call uncertain. V was trimmed by 2 bases and J by 0 bases, leaving 14 bases between them. There are 18 residues in the CDR3. Germline CDR1 MNHEY, CDR2 SVGAGI. The CDR3 bases are TGTGCCAGCAGTTACGGGGAACCGACCTGCTCCTATAATTCACCCCTCCACTTT. It yields the protein CASSYGEPTCSYNSPLHF.

About this clonotype: A read error may account for a junction end that differs from germline. This chain joins TRBV29-1 and TRBJ1-1; D gene uncertain. This CDR3 spans 8 amino acids. Germline CDR1 and CDR2: SQVTM and ANQGSEA. In DNA, the CDR3 is TGCAGCGTTGGAGGCCCGGTCTTT. Protein sequence: CSVGGPVF.

This clonotype was observed a handful of times. J is TRBJ1-5 and V is TRBV7-9; TRBD1 agrees at 8 bases. V gave up 5 bases and J gave up 6 bases; unmatched junction bases: 9. Per the germline V gene, CDR1 is SEHNR and CDR2 is FQNEAQ (reference sequence). The CDR3 extends over 15 amino acids. This chain's CDR3 is CASSGEDRVGQPQHF. CDR3 nucleotide sequence: TGTGCCAGCAGCGGAGAGGACAGGGTCGGTCAGCCCCAGCATTTT.

The V gene is TRBV7-2, the J gene TRBJ2-2; TRBD2 matches 14 bases. From germline, CDR1 is SGHTA and CDR2 FQGNSA. V lost 1 base and J lost 5; bases outside the gene matches: 9. The CDR3 is made up of 19 amino acids. CDR3 in amino acids: CASSLVLTGTSGGTGELFF. CDR3 in DNA: TGTGCCAGCAGCTTAGTCTTAACCGGGACTAGCGGGGGTACCGGGGAGCTGTTTTTT.

This sequence joins TRBV7-9 and TRBJ2-7; 7 nucleotides agree with TRBD2. V shed 6 bases, J shed 0 bases, and the junction held 8 bases outside the gene matches. The CDR3 sequence is 15 residues long. CDR1 and CDR2 (germline): SEHNR, FQNEAQ (reference sequence). The CDR3 sequence: CASRSSGFSSYEQYF. The CDR3 bases are TGTGCCAGCAGATCTAGCGGCTTCAGCTCCTACGAGCAGTACTTC.